A selection of T cell receptor beta chains follows, all from one sample in a study of blood T cell dynamics during melanoma immunotherapy. This table comes from immunoSEQ multiplex PCR, and its TCRdb copy is limited to in-frame clones, with some not included. Of a few thousand clones listed, 76% are singletons. This material consisted of CD8+ T cells from blood, taken from a patient treated with checkpoint blockade. The origin of the receptors is a human donor with melanoma. CDR3s include the opening cysteine and the closing phenylalanine or tryptophan. The D gene is left open where the match is weak. Size is stated for part of the rows, as once, few or many counts, or as a class when the clone is expanded.

d_call: -
clone_size: -
cdr3_length: 14
j_call: TRBJ2-3
v_call: TRBV10-3
cdr3_nt: TGTGCCATCTCTGGAGGGTTAGCGCCAGATACGCAGTATTTT
cdr3_aa: CAISGGLAPDTQYF

d_call: TRBD1
clone_size: -
cdr3_length: 18
j_call: TRBJ2-6
v_call: TRBV6-1
cdr3_nt: TGTGCCAGCAGTGGGGTCCCGGGACAGCTTTCTGGGGCCAACGTCCTGACTTTC
cdr3_aa: CASSGVPGQLSGANVLTF

d_call: -
clone_size: -
cdr3_length: 14
j_call: TRBJ2-7
v_call: TRBV4-3
cdr3_nt: TGCGCCAGCAGTAGAACAGGTTTTTCCTACGAGCAGTACTTC
cdr3_aa: CASSRTGFSYEQYF

d_call: -
clone_size: -
cdr3_length: 12
j_call: TRBJ2-5
v_call: TRBV12-5
cdr3_nt: TGTGCTAGTGGCCCCGATTTGGAGACCCAGTACTTC
cdr3_aa: CASGPDLETQYF

d_call: -
clone_size: -
cdr3_length: 16
j_call: TRBJ1-1
v_call: TRBV28
cdr3_nt: TGTGCCAGCAGCCCCGGGGCGCGGGTGATGAACACTGAAGCTTTCTTT
cdr3_aa: CASSPGARVMNTEAFF

d_call: TRBD1
clone_size: few
cdr3_length: 16
j_call: TRBJ1-2
v_call: TRBV15
cdr3_nt: TGTGCCACCAGCAGAGGCCGGGGCAGGGGGAACTATGGCTACACCTTC
cdr3_aa: CATSRGRGRGNYGYTF

d_call: -
clone_size: -
cdr3_length: 14
j_call: TRBJ2-1
v_call: TRBV5-5
cdr3_nt: TGTGCCAGCAGCTTGTGGGGCCCTTCAGGTGAGCAGTTCTTC
cdr3_aa: CASSLWGPSGEQFF

d_call: TRBD1
clone_size: -
cdr3_length: 15
j_call: TRBJ2-1
v_call: TRBV5-5
cdr3_nt: TGTGCCAGCAGCTTGGGGACAGGTATATACAATGAGCAGTTCTTC
cdr3_aa: CASSLGTGIYNEQFF

d_call: TRBD2
clone_size: once
cdr3_length: 15
j_call: TRBJ2-5
v_call: TRBV5-4
cdr3_nt: TGTGCCAGCAGCTCTAGCGGGAGGGCCCAAGAGACCCAGTACTTC
cdr3_aa: CASSSSGRAQETQYF

d_call: -
clone_size: few
cdr3_length: 12
j_call: TRBJ2-7
v_call: TRBV14
cdr3_nt: TGTGCCAGCAGCCAAGCGGGGTACGAGCAGTACTTC
cdr3_aa: CASSQAGYEQYF

d_call: TRBD1
clone_size: -
cdr3_length: 13
j_call: TRBJ2-7
v_call: TRBV11-3
cdr3_nt: TGTGCCAGCAGCCCTACAGGGGCGCGAGAGCAGTACTTC
cdr3_aa: CASSPTGAREQYF

d_call: -
clone_size: -
cdr3_length: 11
j_call: TRBJ1-1
v_call: TRBV28
cdr3_nt: TGTGCCAGCGAACGAGCAAAAAAAGCTTTCTTT
cdr3_aa: CASERAKKAFF

d_call: -
clone_size: -
cdr3_length: 15
j_call: TRBJ1-2
v_call: TRBV9
cdr3_nt: TGTGCCAGCAGGGAGGGGATGGGGGATAACTATGGCTACACCTTC
cdr3_aa: CASREGMGDNYGYTF

d_call: -
clone_size: once
cdr3_length: 13
j_call: TRBJ2-7
v_call: TRBV7-9
cdr3_nt: TGTGCCAGCAGCCCCCTAATCTCCTACGAGCAGTACTTC
cdr3_aa: CASSPLISYEQYF

d_call: TRBD1
clone_size: once
cdr3_length: 15
j_call: TRBJ2-1
v_call: TRBV19
cdr3_nt: TGTGCCAGTAGTATGGACAGGGGAATCAGGAATGAGCAGTTCTTC
cdr3_aa: CASSMDRGIRNEQFF

d_call: -
clone_size: -
cdr3_length: 12
j_call: TRBJ1-5
v_call: TRBV19
cdr3_nt: TGTGCCAGTAGTTCTTATAATCAGCCCCAGCATTTT
cdr3_aa: CASSSYNQPQHF

d_call: -
clone_size: -
cdr3_length: 13
j_call: TRBJ2-7
v_call: TRBV7-2
cdr3_nt: TGTGCCAGCAGCGATAATGGGTACTACGAGCAGTACTTC
cdr3_aa: CASSDNGYYEQYF

d_call: -
clone_size: -
cdr3_length: 16
j_call: TRBJ2-3
v_call: TRBV4-3
cdr3_nt: TGCGCCAGCAGCCAAGGGTGGCAGCGGGGCACAGATACGCAGTATTTT
cdr3_aa: CASSQGWQRGTDTQYF

d_call: TRBD1
clone_size: -
cdr3_length: 15
j_call: TRBJ1-1
v_call: TRBV4-1
cdr3_nt: TGCGCCAGCAGCCAAGCAAAGGGGGCGCCGACTGAAGCTTTCTTT
cdr3_aa: CASSQAKGAPTEAFF

d_call: -
clone_size: -
cdr3_length: 15
j_call: TRBJ1-4
v_call: TRBV9
cdr3_nt: TGTGCCTCCACCCCGTCCGGGGGAACTAATGAAAAACTGTTTTTT
cdr3_aa: CASTPSGGTNEKLFF

d_call: TRBD1
clone_size: -
cdr3_length: 16
j_call: TRBJ2-1
v_call: TRBV9
cdr3_nt: TGTGCCAGCAGCCCCCAACAGGGGACAGCCTACAATGAGCAGTTCTTC
cdr3_aa: CASSPQQGTAYNEQFF

d_call: -
clone_size: few
cdr3_length: 14
j_call: TRBJ2-7
v_call: TRBV4-1
cdr3_nt: TGCGCCAGCAGTAGAACAGGTTTTTCCTACGAGCAGTACTTC
cdr3_aa: CASSRTGFSYEQYF